Described below is a single TCR beta chain sequence and its context. Its antigen is unidentified. V was pared by 1 base and J by 9 bases, with 15 bases between. The V gene's germline CDR1 is GTSNPN and CDR2 SVGIG (reference sequence). CDR3 length equals 13 residues. Repertoires were generated with immunoSEQ multiplex PCR, while TCRdb's copy carries only in-frame clones and drops some. The sample has more than 60,000 clones; over 70% are singletons. This sample stems from a study of vaccination effects on CD4 cells after COVID-19. Culturing for ten to eleven days preceded CD4+ T cell isolation. All participants had two doses of either the BNT162b2 or mRNA-1273 vaccine.

The TCR originated in a human donor who received a COVID-19 vaccine. The sequences come from CD4+ T cells from PBMCs cultured without peptide, collected after COVID-19 vaccination. The chain joins TRBV30 to TRBJ1-2; no clear D. CDR3 nucleotides: TGTGCCTGGAGTGAGAGGTTCGAGGAAAGCTACACCTTC. As protein: CAWSERFEESYTF.